This passage covers 32 T cell receptor beta chains from one sample sequenced in a study of T cell responses to AZD1222 COVID-19 vaccine. Produced via immunoSEQ multiplex PCR; TCRdb's table is partial and in-frame only. This sample carries approximately 260,000 clones, 90% to 95% of them seen once, and the ten largest clones take 0.55%. The source was peripheral blood, collected on day 0 of AZD1222 vaccination. The receptors originated from an adult in good health.

J is TRBJ2-3 and V is TRBV24-1; either TRBD1 or TRBD2 may fit D (5 bases each). Germline assignment: CDR1 KGHDR and CDR2 SFDVKD. V lost 3 bases and J lost 6, with 18 bases in between. CDR3 length equals 16 residues. CDR3 DNA sequence: TGTGCCACCAGTGATCCCGGGACGGAGGTTCTTGATACGCAGTATTTT. Its protein is CATSDPGTEVLDTQYF.

V is TRBV9 and J is TRBJ2-2; D assignment may be TRBD1 or TRBD2 (5 bases each). CDR1 SGDLS and CDR2 YYNGEE come from the germline V gene. Trimming removed 0 bases from V and 2 bases from J, with 14 bases in between. CDR3 length equals 17 residues. The CDR3 protein is CASSVASGTGNTGELFF. The CDR3 region has the DNA TGTGCCAGCAGCGTAGCGTCCGGGACGGGTAACACCGGGGAGCTGTTTTTT.

There are a few counts of this clone. The chain couples TRBV14 to TRBJ1-1; unclear D gene. CDR3 size: 14 residues. Germline CDR1 is SGHDN and CDR2 is FVKESK. Trimming took off 1 base at V and 1 base at J, with 7 bases between the two ends. CDR3 region: CASSQVEGNTEAFF. The CDR3 DNA follows: TGTGCCAGCAGCCAAGTTGAGGGGAACACTGAAGCTTTCTTT.

The chain combines TRBV2 with TRBJ2-1; 9 bases are a match to TRBD1. In germline, CDR1 is SNHLY, CDR2 FYNNEI. V was pared by 4 bases and J by 8 bases, with 6 bases of the junction left unmatched. The CDR3 contains 14 residues. The CDR3 here is CASSVPGQGYEQFF. The CDR3, as DNA: TGTGCCAGCAGTGTCCCGGGACAGGGATATGAGCAGTTCTTC.

The chain uses TRBV10-1 and TRBJ2-1, with D possibly being TRBD2 (6 bases). Per the germline V gene, CDR1 is WNHNN and CDR2 is SYGVQD (reference sequence). The germline V and J ends were trimmed by 7 bases and 5 bases, with 18 bases remaining between them. The CDR3 totals 15 residues. CDR3 DNA: TGCGCCAGCACCTCGAGCGGGTTAGAAGACAATGAGCAGTTCTTC. Residues: CASTSSGLEDNEQFF.

V usage is TRBV5-1 and J usage is TRBJ2-5; 9 nucleotides agree with TRBD1. The trim removed 4 bases at V and 3 bases at J, leaving 10 bases unmatched. The CDR3 spans 16 residues. CDR1 is SGHRS, CDR2 YFSETQ, per germline. CDR3: CASSLDRGFTEETQYF. Here the CDR3 DNA reads TGCGCCAGCAGCCTAGACAGGGGGTTCACAGAAGAGACCCAGTACTTC. The variable domain in full, completed from reference TRBV5-1 and TRBJ2-5, reads KAGVTQTPRYLIKTRGQQVTLSCSPISGHRSVSWYQQTPGQGLQFLFEYFSETQRNKGNFPGRFSGRQFSNSRSEMNVSTLELGDSALYLCASSLDRGFTEETQYFGPGTRLLVL.

The chain joins TRBV7-8 to TRBJ2-6, with a possible D match to TRBD2 (6 bases). Trimming removed 1 base at V and 0 bases at J, with 13 bases between. Germline assignment: CDR1 SGHVS and CDR2 FQNEAQ. The CDR3 covers 18 residues. CDR3 DNA sequence: TGTGCCAGCAGCTTAGTGGTTCCGGGGGTCTCTGGGGCCAACGTCCTGACTTTC. Encoded protein: CASSLVVPGVSGANVLTF. Full variable domain (rest looked up from reference TRBV7-8 and TRBJ2-6): GAGVSQSPRYKVAKRGQDVALRCDPISGHVSLFWYQQALGQGPEFLTYFQNEAQLDKSGLPSDRFFAERPEGSVSTLKIQRTQQEDSAVYLCASSLVVPGVSGANVLTFGAGSRLTVL.

The rearrangement uses TRBV3-1 (or the pseudogene TRBV3-2) and TRBJ2-7; the D is unclear. The CDR3 spans 13 residues. V lost 0 bases to trimming and J lost 4 bases, with 7 bases between them. In germline, CDR1 is LGHDT, CDR2 YNNKEL (reference sequence). CDR3 residues: CASSQEAIYEQYF. The CDR3 DNA reads TGTGCCAGCAGCCAAGAGGCCATATACGAGCAGTACTTC.

This sequence joins TRBV5-1 and TRBJ1-1, with unresolved D. The CDR3 has 13 residues. The germline V and J ends were trimmed by 2 bases and 3 bases, with 8 bases remaining between them. CDR1 SGHRS and CDR2 YFSETQ come from the germline V gene. The CDR3 DNA follows: TGCGCCAGCAGCTTTTCGACGGACACTGAAGCTTTCTTT. Its protein is CASSFSTDTEAFF. Combining the CDR3 with reference TRBV5-1 and TRBJ1-1 gives the whole variable domain KAGVTQTPRYLIKTRGQQVTLSCSPISGHRSVSWYQQTPGQGLQFLFEYFSETQRNKGNFPGRFSGRQFSNSRSEMNVSTLELGDSALYLCASSFSTDTEAFFGQGTRLTVV.

This chain connects TRBV5-4 to TRBJ2-1, with 12 bases matching TRBD2. This CDR3 is built from 20 residues. Germline V gene sequence: CDR1 SGHNT, CDR2 YYREEE (reference sequence). Unmatched junction bases numbered 18, after V lost 3 bases and J lost 5 bases. This CDR3 reads CASSSRSLAGGPYYDNEQFF. DNA for the CDR3: TGTGCCAGCAGCTCACGATCTCTAGCGGGAGGGCCATATTATGACAATGAGCAGTTCTTC.

Here the CDR3 reads CASSNRERVAQYF. The CDR3 DNA reads as TGCGCCAGCAGTAACAGGGAAAGGGTGGCCCAGTACTTC. The genes are TRBV10-2 and TRBJ2-5; D is possibly TRBD1 (6 bases). V lost 5 bases and J 9 bases, leaving 16 bases between the germline ends. CDR3 length equals 13 residues. From germline, CDR1 is WSHSY and CDR2 SAAADI.

The gene calls are TRBV19 and TRBJ1-5, with 9 positions matching TRBD1. The CDR3 consists of 15 residues. CDR1 and CDR2 (germline): LNHDA, SQIVND (reference sequence). Trimming took 10 bases from V and 5 from J; bases not matched to a gene: 12. CDR3 region: CATRDRDFEDQPQHF. The CDR3 DNA is TGTGCCACCCGGGACAGGGACTTCGAGGATCAGCCCCAGCATTTT.

The chain carries TRBV19 and TRBJ1-5; the D is unclear. The V end lost 5 bases, the J end lost 6 bases, and 17 bases lay between the germline ends. Germline CDR1 reads LNHDA; CDR2 reads SQIVND (reference sequence). The CDR3 has 15 residues. This CDR3 is CASSATIRWAQPQHF. The CDR3 DNA follows: TGTGCCAGTAGTGCAACGATACGGTGGGCTCAGCCCCAGCATTTT.

V is TRBV28 and J is TRBJ1-1, with D perhaps TRBD1 (6 bases). V was cut by 11 bases and J by 0 bases, with 22 bases left in between. Germline V CDR1 and CDR2: MDHEN, SYDVKM. The CDR3 totals 16 residues. The CDR3 bases are TGTGCCCATACGGGGTGGGGGCAGAGAATGAACACTGAAGCTTTCTTT. It specifies CAHTGWGQRMNTEAFF.

In DNA form, the CDR3 reads TGTGCCACCTCTACAAGCCCCTATGGCTACACCTTC. Translation gives CATSTSPYGYTF. This chain links TRBV28 with TRBJ1-2, with D unclear. The CDR3 sequence is 12 residues long. V lost 10 bases to trimming and J lost 4 bases, with 13 bases between them. Per germline, CDR1 MDHEN and CDR2 SYDVKM.

The chain carries TRBV7-9 and TRBJ2-1, with a possible D match to TRBD2 (5 bases). Germline CDR1 SEHNR, CDR2 FQNEAQ (reference sequence). V was cut by 5 bases and J by 0 bases, with 11 bases left in between. CDR3 length: 15 amino acids. The CDR3 here is CASSPEGASYNEQFF. CDR3 nucleotide sequence: TGTGCCAGCAGCCCAGAGGGAGCCTCCTACAATGAGCAGTTCTTC.

V is TRBV7-8 and J is TRBJ2-1; 9 nucleotides line up with TRBD2. Germline CDR1 SGHVS, CDR2 FQNEAQ. The CDR3 is 16 amino acids. Trimming removed 5 bases from V and 3 bases from J; junction bases left unmatched: 8. CDR3 bases: TGTGCCAGCAGCCGGAGTCTAGCGGGAAGCTACAATGAGCAGTTCTTC. It yields the protein CASSRSLAGSYNEQFF.

The chain employs TRBV28 and TRBJ1-4, with 10 bases lining up with TRBD1. Germline V lookup: CDR1 MDHEN, CDR2 SYDVKM. V shed 5 bases, J shed 7 bases, and the junction held 7 bases outside the gene matches. CDR3 length equals 15 residues. CDR3 nucleotide sequence: TGTGCCAGCAGTCGACCGGGACAGGGGATTGAAAAACTGTTTTTT. It translates to CASSRPGQGIEKLFF.

The chain carries TRBV6-5 and TRBJ2-7; weak D call: TRBD2 (6 bases). Trimming shortened V by 4 bases and J by 3 bases, and 10 bases separated the two germline ends. The CDR3 consists of 13 residues. In germline, CDR1 is MNHEY, CDR2 SVGAGI. The CDR3 reads CASSLTRGYEQYF. The CDR3 bases are TGTGCCAGCAGTTTGACTAGGGGCTACGAGCAGTACTTC.

This chain joins TRBV11-3 and TRBJ2-2, with 13 bases lining up with TRBD2. This CDR3 spans 16 amino acids. V was clipped by 5 bases and J by 5 bases; unmatched bases: 5. Germline CDR1 is SGHNT and CDR2 is YENEEA. The CDR3 nucleotides read TGTGCCAGCAGCCCGGGACTAGCGGGGCTAACCGGGGAGCTGTTTTTT. It specifies CASSPGLAGLTGELFF.

CDR3 sequence reads: CASSVAGTGHNEQFF. CDR3 sequence (DNA): TGTGCCAGCAGCGTAGCTGGGACAGGTCACAATGAGCAGTTCTTC. This chain connects TRBV9 to TRBJ2-1, with 8 bases fitting TRBD1. Germline loops: CDR1 SGDLS, CDR2 YYNGEE. The CDR3 length is 15 residues. V shed 0 bases, J shed 5 bases, and the junction held 4 bases outside the gene matches.

The gene calls are TRBV19 and TRBJ2-7; 7 bases align to TRBD2. The CDR3 has 14 residues. Germline trimming cut 2 bases from V and 4 bases from J; bases unmatched to any gene: 5. Per the germline V gene, CDR1 is LNHDA and CDR2 is SQIVND (reference sequence). CDR3: CASSIQSGKYEQYF. The CDR3, as DNA: TGTGCCAGTAGTATACAGAGCGGGAAGTACGAGCAGTACTTC. Based on the CDR3 plus reference TRBV19 and TRBJ2-7, the full variable domain is DGGITQSPKYLFRKEGQNVTLSCEQNLNHDAMYWYRQDPGQGLRLIYYSQIVNDFQKGDIAEGYSVSREKKESFPLTVTSAQKNPTAFYLCASSIQSGKYEQYFGPGTRLTVT.

V gene TRBV28 combines with J gene TRBJ1-4; TRBD1 might be the D (5 bases). Trimming shortened V by 3 bases and J by 0 bases, and 17 bases separated the two germline ends. The CDR3 is 18 residues long. From germline, CDR1 is MDHEN and CDR2 SYDVKM. The chain's CDR3 is CASSFRGTYTTTNEKLFF. The CDR3, as DNA: TGTGCCAGCAGTTTTAGAGGGACCTACACCACAACTAATGAAAAACTGTTTTTT.

A single count supports this clone. J is TRBJ2-1 and V is TRBV5-4, with D possibly matching TRBD1 (6 bases). The germline V gene has CDR1 SGHNT and CDR2 YYREEE (reference sequence). The CDR3 is 15 amino acids. The CDR3 reads CATRRGTSPPNEQFF. Written as DNA, the CDR3 is TGTGCTACCAGAAGGGGGACCTCACCCCCCAATGAGCAGTTCTTC.

This chain links TRBV11-2 with TRBJ1-2; D uncertain. CDR3 size: 14 residues. V lost 5 bases and J 6 bases, leaving 16 bases between the germline ends. Germline V gene lookup returns CDR1 SGHAT and CDR2 FQNNGV. CDR3 nucleotide sequence: TGTGCCAGCAGCAAACTGTTCGCAGAGGATGGCTACACCTTC. Amino acids: CASSKLFAEDGYTF.

This clone appeared once. J is TRBJ1-1 and V is TRBV19, with 7 bases matching TRBD1. From germline, CDR1 is LNHDA and CDR2 SQIVND (reference sequence). The CDR3 consists of 16 residues. Losses at the gene ends were 5 bases for V and 0 bases for J; bases not matched to a gene: 9. The CDR3 DNA follows: TGTGCCAGTAGTCTACCGGGACAGCACATGAACACTGAAGCTTTCTTT. It encodes CASSLPGQHMNTEAFF.

This clone was counted a few times. The chain is built from TRBV9 and TRBJ1-6; D call uncertain. The length of the CDR3 is 13 residues. Germline V lookup: CDR1 SGDLS, CDR2 YYNGEE. The V end was cut by 4 bases, the J end by 8 bases, with 10 bases between. The CDR3 DNA sequence: TGTGCCAGCAGCTCCACTGATTATTCACCCCTCCACTTT. Protein sequence: CASSSTDYSPLHF.

The chain combines TRBV12-3 or TRBV12-4 with TRBJ2-7; no firm D call. CDR3 length equals 13 residues. The V gene lost 3 bases and the J gene lost 3 bases, with 9 bases spanning the gap. As DNA, the CDR3 is TGTGCCAGCAGTTTTAGTGGGCTCTACGAGCAGTACTTC. Translation gives CASSFSGLYEQYF.

The gene calls are TRBV6-4 and TRBJ1-2, with D perhaps matching TRBD1 (5 bases). In germline, CDR1 is MRHNA, CDR2 SNTAGT. Trimming took off 2 bases at V and 0 bases at J, with 10 bases between the two ends. The CDR3 sequence is 15 residues long. CDR3 sequence: CASSDEDRANYGYTF. CDR3 sequence (DNA): TGTGCCAGCAGTGACGAAGACAGAGCTAACTATGGCTACACCTTC.

This clone was found a few times. J is TRBJ2-6 and V is TRBV27; the D gene is possibly TRBD2 (6 bases). The germline gives CDR1 MNHEY, CDR2 SMNVEV (reference sequence). The CDR3 loop spans 20 amino acids. Trimming cost V 1 base and J 0 bases, with 19 bases left between them. The CDR3 loop reads CASSLYGTAGTSSGANVLTF. The CDR3 nucleotides read TGTGCCAGCAGTTTATACGGTACAGCCGGGACTTCCTCTGGGGCCAACGTCCTGACTTTC.

The chain has TRBV7-2 and TRBJ2-7; 7 nucleotides align to TRBD2. The CDR3 has 17 residues. The V and J ends lost 1 base and 2 bases, in that order; junction bases with no gene match: 11. From germline, CDR1 is SGHTA and CDR2 FQGNSA. The CDR3 nucleotides are TGTGCCAGCAGCTTAGAAGGGGCACCAGCGGGGCCCTACGAGCAGTACTTC. The encoded protein is CASSLEGAPAGPYEQYF.

The chain couples TRBV4-1 to TRBJ1-2, with 7 bases that match TRBD1. The trim removed 4 bases at V and 4 bases at J, leaving 12 bases unmatched. Germline assignment: CDR1 MGHRA and CDR2 YSYEKL. The CDR3 totals 16 residues. The DNA for the CDR3 is TGCGCCAGCAGCCCAGGGGGGAGGAACTTGGCCTATGGCTACACCTTC. Translating gives CASSPGGRNLAYGYTF.